These 19 T cell receptor beta chains were sequenced from one sample in a study of T cell responses to AZD1222 COVID-19 vaccine. Assay used: immunoSEQ multiplex PCR; TCRdb lists only in-frame clones, some missing. Seen here are 150,000 or so clones, approximately 91% observed once, and the top ten hold approximately 5.7%. The input for sequencing was peripheral blood, taken on day 0 of AZD1222 vaccination. Every receptor here comes from an adult in good health.

The CDR3 spells CASSPGTGGEAFF. DNA of the CDR3: TGTGCCAGCAGTCCAGGGACAGGCGGAGAAGCTTTCTTT. The chain employs TRBV12-3 or TRBV12-4 and TRBJ1-1, with 8 bases that match TRBD1. CDR3 length equals 13 residues. V shed 5 bases, J shed 8 bases, and the junction held 7 bases outside the gene matches.

In this sample, this clone turned up a few times. This chain connects TRBV7-8 to TRBJ2-7; D gene unclear. Germline-derived CDR1 and CDR2 are SGHVS and FQNEAQ. The CDR3 has 17 residues. V dropped 5 bases and J dropped 3 bases, with 23 bases sitting between them. CDR3 sequence reads: CASSAVPRSALGYEQYF. CDR3 bases: TGTGCCAGCAGCGCTGTACCCCGCTCCGCCCTCGGCTACGAGCAGTACTTC.

This chain uses TRBV5-1 with TRBJ1-5, with TRBD1 as a possible D gene (6 bases). This CDR3 is built from 16 residues. The germline V and J ends were trimmed by 0 bases and 1 base, with 11 bases remaining between them. CDR1 and CDR2 (germline): SGHRS, YFSETQ. CDR3 bases: TGCGCCAGCAGCTTGGCAGGGGTCGGGAGCAATCAGCCCCAGCATTTT. Translated: CASSLAGVGSNQPQHF.

V and J are TRBV7-2 and TRBJ1-1; D is undetermined. The CDR3 covers 12 residues. V shed 5 bases and J shed 4 bases, with 8 bases lying between them. Germline CDR1 SGHTA, CDR2 FQGNSA. This chain's CDR3 is CASSPSFTEAFF. CDR3 sequence (DNA): TGTGCCAGCAGCCCCAGCTTCACTGAAGCTTTCTTT. The entire variable domain, with the rest obtained from reference TRBV7-2 and TRBJ1-1, is as follows: GAGVSQSPSNKVTEKGKDVELRCDPISGHTALYWYRQSLGQGLEFLIYFQGNSAPDKSGLPSDRFSAERTGGSVSTLTIQRTQQEDSAVYLCASSPSFTEAFFGQGTRLTVV.

The genes are TRBV5-4 and TRBJ1-1; TRBD1 matches at 9 bases. The CDR3 totals 15 residues. Germline CDR1 and CDR2: SGHNT and YYREEE (reference sequence). Germline trimming cut 1 base from V and 1 base from J; bases unmatched to any gene: 2. As DNA, the CDR3 is TGTGCCAGCAGCTTGTGGGGACAGGGGAACACTGAAGCTTTCTTT. This codes for CASSLWGQGNTEAFF.

The J gene is TRBJ1-1, the V gene TRBV29-1, with 8 bases aligning to TRBD1. Unmatched junction bases numbered 6, after V lost 6 bases and J lost 3 bases. Looked up from germline, CDR1 is SQVTM and CDR2 is ANQGSEA. This CDR3 is 13 amino acids long. The DNA of the CDR3 is TGCAGCGTACTCAAGACAGGGGACACTGAAGCTTTCTTT. It codes for CSVLKTGDTEAFF.

The genes are TRBV6-4 and TRBJ2-1; the D gene is possibly TRBD2 (6 bases). CDR1 is MRHNA and CDR2 is SNTAGT in the germline V gene. The CDR3 contains 15 residues. The ends were cut back, 0 bases at V and 2 bases at J, with 8 bases in the middle. The CDR3 sequence: CASSDSSGPYNEQFF. DNA for the CDR3: TGTGCCAGCAGTGACTCTAGCGGCCCCTACAATGAGCAGTTCTTC.

The chain employs TRBV5-1 and TRBJ2-1; 10 bases align to TRBD1. V was pared by 3 bases and J by 9 bases, with 12 bases of the junction left unmatched. The CDR3 has 16 amino acids. The germline V gene has CDR1 SGHRS and CDR2 YFSETQ. The CDR3 loop is CASSSPFGTGAGEQFF. The CDR3 region has the DNA TGCGCCAGCAGCTCACCGTTTGGGACAGGGGCTGGTGAGCAGTTCTTC.

This clone was seen only once. The chain joins TRBV7-2 to TRBJ2-7; D assignment may be TRBD1 or TRBD2 (5 bases each). Germline V CDR1 and CDR2: SGHTA, FQGNSA. V lost 0 bases and J lost 2, with 14 bases in between. The CDR3 extends over 16 amino acids. The CDR3 DNA sequence: TGTGCCAGCAGCTTAGCGAGGGGTCCAGGTACCTACGAGCAGTACTTC. Its translation is CASSLARGPGTYEQYF. Drawing the rest from reference TRBV7-2 and TRBJ2-7, the complete variable domain is GAGVSQSPSNKVTEKGKDVELRCDPISGHTALYWYRQSLGQGLEFLIYFQGNSAPDKSGLPSDRFSAERTGGSVSTLTIQRTQQEDSAVYLCASSLARGPGTYEQYFGPGTRLTVT.

This clone was seen a handful of times. This specimen includes other DNA sequences encoding the same CDR3. The rearrangement uses TRBV30 and TRBJ1-5; D uncertain. The germline CDR1 and CDR2 sequences are GTSNPN and SVGIG (reference sequence). V was trimmed by 3 bases and J by 0 bases, leaving 6 bases between them. CDR3 length: 13 residues. The CDR3: CAWSTDSNQPQHF. CDR3 coding DNA: TGTGCCTGGAGCACGGATAGCAATCAGCCCCAGCATTTT.

The chain uses TRBV5-1 and TRBJ1-2; D is unclear. The CDR3 is 16 residues long. Trimming took off 2 bases at V and 2 bases at J, with 16 bases between the two ends. CDR1 and CDR2 from the germline V gene are SGHRS and YFSETQ. In DNA, the CDR3 is TGCGCCAGCAGCTTAGGGCCGGCCAATGCGAACTATGGCTACACCTTC. It yields the protein CASSLGPANANYGYTF.

This sequence joins TRBV7-2 and TRBJ2-7; TRBD1 matches 7 bases. Germline CDR1 and CDR2: SGHTA and FQGNSA. Losses at the gene ends were 6 bases for V and 4 bases for J; bases not matched to a gene: 9. The CDR3 has 14 residues. The CDR3, as DNA: TGTGCCAGCAGACCCACCGGGACAGCTTACGAGCAGTACTTC. This codes for CASRPTGTAYEQYF.

The V call is TRBV30, the J call TRBJ1-1, with D unclear. In germline, CDR1 is GTSNPN, CDR2 SVGIG (reference sequence). The V end lost 4 bases, the J end lost 1 base, and 7 bases lay between the germline ends. There are 12 residues in the CDR3. CDR3: CAWTDGNTEAFF. CDR3 bases: TGTGCCTGGACCGACGGGAACACTGAAGCTTTCTTT.

In its sample, this clone was seen once. V gene TRBV2 combines with J gene TRBJ2-1; 10 bases match TRBD2. The CDR3 consists of 16 residues. In germline, CDR1 is SNHLY, CDR2 FYNNEI. J gave up 0 bases and V 9 bases, and 8 bases lay outside the gene matches. The CDR3 coding sequence is TGTGCCAGTTGGACTAGCGGTTCCCACTCCTACAATGAGCAGTTCTTC. It encodes CASWTSGSHSYNEQFF. Complete variable domain (other parts from reference TRBV2 and TRBJ2-1): EPEVTQTPSHQVTQMGQEVILRCVPISNHLYFYWYRQILGQKVEFLVSFYNNEISEKSEIFDDQFSVERPDGSNFTLKIRSTKLEDSAMYFCASWTSGSHSYNEQFFGPGTRLTVL.

This chain links TRBV30 with TRBJ2-1, with 12 bases fitting TRBD2. The germline CDR1 and CDR2 sequences are GTSNPN and SVGIG (reference sequence). J gave up 10 bases and V 3 bases, and 1 base lay outside the gene matches. The length of the CDR3 is 12 residues. The CDR3 reads CAWSGLAGEQFF. The CDR3 region has the DNA TGTGCCTGGAGCGGACTAGCGGGAGAGCAGTTCTTC.

This chain links TRBV5-1 with TRBJ2-7, with 7 bases identical to TRBD2. Losses at the gene ends were 4 bases for V and 3 bases for J; bases not matched to a gene: 7. Germline lookup yields CDR1 SGHRS and CDR2 YFSETQ. CDR3 size: 14 residues. CDR3 bases: TGCGCCAGCAGCCTGGGGGGGAGCAACTACGAGCAGTACTTC. It codes for CASSLGGSNYEQYF.

The chain couples TRBV4-3 to TRBJ2-1; 11 bases match TRBD2. The CDR3 is made up of 16 amino acids. Germline CDR1 and CDR2: LGHNA and YSLEER. The J segment lost 4 bases and the V segment lost 5 bases, leaving 7 bases of the junction unmatched. The CDR3 region has the DNA TGCGCCAGCAGCGAAACTACTAGCGGGAGTTACAATGAGCAGTTCTTC. Amino acids: CASSETTSGSYNEQFF.

J is TRBJ1-2 and V is TRBV19, with 7 bases lining up with TRBD1. The V gene end was trimmed by 7 bases and the J gene end by 4 bases; junction bases not matched to a gene: 9. The CDR3 has 14 residues. Germline CDR1 is LNHDA and CDR2 is SQIVND (reference sequence). The CDR3 coding sequence is TGTGCCAGTACCGGAGGGGGCGCCGGCTATGGCTACACCTTC. This codes for CASTGGGAGYGYTF.

V gene TRBV29-1 combines with J gene TRBJ1-3; possible D gene TRBD1, 5 bases. V dropped 0 bases and J dropped 0 bases, with 6 bases sitting between them. The length of the CDR3 is 14 residues. CDR1 and CDR2 (germline): SQVTM, ANQGSEA. As DNA, the CDR3 is TGCAGCGTTGAAGACGGGGGCTCTGGAAACACCATATATTTT. Its protein is CSVEDGGSGNTIYF.